The following is a T cell receptor beta chain sequence with its context. Germline CDR1 is MNHEY and CDR2 is SMNVEV (reference sequence). V trimming: 5 bases; J trimming: 1 base; junction bases outside the gene matches: 13. This CDR3 is built from 18 residues. This specimen comes from a study of molecular identifiers for immune sequencing clone quantification. TCRdb re-analysed the PCR reads in MiXCR, keeping a single row per CDR3 protein. The sample shows about half a million distinct CDR3 sequences, about 26% of them seen only once. This TCR was recovered from a human donor in good health. Some libraries in this study had Jurkat cell RNA spiked in. The V call is TRBV27, the J call TRBJ2-1, with 8 bases aligning to TRBD1. Sequenced material: naive CD8+ T cells from blood, with Jurkat cell RNA spiked in. Subset indicated: FACS-sorted CD8+CD4-CCR7+CD45RA+ naive T cells. CDR3 sequence (DNA): TGTGCCAGCAGTCCCGAGGACAGGGCATGGGGGTCCTACAATGAGCAGTTCTTC. It specifies CASSPEDRAWGSYNEQFF.